The clone carrying this TCR beta chain was detected ten times or more. As yet, its antigen is unknown. At one boundary the junction diverges from the germline segment, which might be a read error. CDR1 and CDR2 (germline): SGHKS, YYEKEE (reference sequence). The CDR3 has 14 residues. The data stem from a study of post-analysis software for immune sequencing data. Study background: Included courses were relapsing-remitting and secondary progressive multiple sclerosis; progressive-relapsing multiple sclerosis was also included. Study results and caveats: By F measure, samples from a shared preparation batch strongly co-clustered. Several TRBV segments occurring more often in patients than controls included TRBV5-6, TRBV5-1 and TRBV20-1. Versus controls, multiple sclerosis patients showed significantly lower diversity (normalized Chao1).

Unique molecular identifiers were built into the TCR beta cDNA libraries. TCRdb reprocessed the PCR reads with MiXCR, giving one entry per CDR3 protein. The table includes hundreds of thousands of distinct CDR3 sequences, around 34% detected once. The chain employs TRBV5-5 and TRBJ1-2, with D possibly being TRBD1 (6 bases). This sequence was found in a girl aged 5-17 years with multiple sclerosis. Sequencing was performed on blood. The DNA of the CDR3 is TGTGCCAGCACCTTGGACAGAACCAACTATGGCTACACCTTC. Residues: CASTLDRTNYGYTF.